The clone carrying this T cell receptor (beta chain) has just a few counts. Its antigen remains unknown. Primed by a sample-barcoded 5' primer and a J-beta primer mix, a second PCR proceeded for about 6 to 12 cycles. A tag from a template-switch adaptor with 12 random nucleotides marked each cDNA molecule. MiXCR, run by TCRdb on the 5' RACE reads, gives a single entry per CDR3 protein. The sample contains roughly 800,000 distinct CDR3 sequences, about 25% of which appear only once. This sample is drawn from a study of blood T cells in healthy people across ages. Trimming removed 1 base from V and 2 bases from J, with 13 bases in between. Per the germline V gene, CDR1 is SGHKS and CDR2 is YYEKEE (reference sequence). The CDR3 covers 16 residues. Regarding the study as a whole: It was not known whether donors were CMV positive (a possible confounder of expanded clonotype changes).

This sample was shared with a second study, whose subject was T cells of mothers and their children.

The chain joins TRBV5-5 to TRBJ1-3; no definite D call. What was sequenced was blood. The receptor was derived from a boy aged 5-17 years in good health. CDR3 nucleotide sequence: TGTGCCAGCAGCTTGAAGGAGGGTCCGCCTGGAAACACCATATATTTT. It encodes CASSLKEGPPGNTIYF.